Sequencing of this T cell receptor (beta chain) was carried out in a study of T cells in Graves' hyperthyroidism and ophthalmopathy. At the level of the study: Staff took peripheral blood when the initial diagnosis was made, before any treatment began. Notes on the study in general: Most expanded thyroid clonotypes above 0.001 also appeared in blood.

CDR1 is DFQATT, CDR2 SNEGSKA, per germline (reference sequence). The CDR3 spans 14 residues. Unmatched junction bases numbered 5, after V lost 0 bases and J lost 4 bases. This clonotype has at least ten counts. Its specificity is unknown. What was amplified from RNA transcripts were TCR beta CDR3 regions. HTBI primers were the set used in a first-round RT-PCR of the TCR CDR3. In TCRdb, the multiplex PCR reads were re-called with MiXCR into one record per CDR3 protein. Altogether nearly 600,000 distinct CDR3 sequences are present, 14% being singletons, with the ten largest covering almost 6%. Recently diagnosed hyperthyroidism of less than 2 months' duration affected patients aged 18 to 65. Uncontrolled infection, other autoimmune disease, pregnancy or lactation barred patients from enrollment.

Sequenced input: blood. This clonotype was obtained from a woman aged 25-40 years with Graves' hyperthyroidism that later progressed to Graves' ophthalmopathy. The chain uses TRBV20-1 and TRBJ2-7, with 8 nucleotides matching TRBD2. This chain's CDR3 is CSARDGASGYEQYF. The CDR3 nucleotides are TGCAGTGCTAGAGATGGGGCTAGCGGGTACGAGCAGTACTTC.